The entry below describes one T cell receptor beta chain. No cognate antigen has been identified for it. Base-call qualities are not available, and no considerably larger clone is one nucleotide away. The reads were generated on an Illumina HiSeq 1500. TCRdb redid the processing of the public reads, applying fastp at Q25 and MiXCR, and retained in-frame beta chains. For every CDR3 protein sequence, its rows merge into one entry that carries the most common genes and DNA. The sample data list 450,000 to 550,000 distinct CDR3 sequences, and 15% to 20% of these were observed just once. Under 30% of the sample is taken by the ten largest. Deletion took 4 bases off V and 4 bases off J, with a span of 10 bases between the germline ends. CDR1 MNHNS and CDR2 SASEGT are derived from the germline V gene. Reading from cysteine to phenylalanine, the CDR3 counts 13 amino acids. Only CDR3 DNA remains: 39 bases, in frame from the first base.

The entry originates in a study of T cell repertoires in cytomegalovirus infection (dated by TCRdb to the late 2010s). In the study overall: Donor HLA type was relevant to the analysis, because carriage of CMV infection together with the matching HLA type was indicated by public TCR beta signatures. The full study reports these points: In the ex vivo response, HLA-C-restricted CMV-specific TCR beta clonotypes were dominant, and in two of eight donors the single most frequent clonotype came from this HLA-C-restricted group. Carriers of CMV infection plus the relevant HLA type were discriminated by the cumulative frequency of public TCR beta family members in the study cohort and in an independent roughly 370-donor cohort.

Sequencing was carried out using CD8+ T cells from PBMCs. This sequence was found in a human donor in good health (CMV status not recorded). Some clones in this sample may be carry-over from other donors' samples. The chain couples TRBV6-1 to TRBJ1-1; a weak D assignment points to TRBD1 (6 bases agree). The CDR3 region has the sequence CASSGDIITEAFF. In nucleotide form, the sequence is TGTGCCAGCAGTGGGGACATTATCACTGAAGCTTTCTTT.